This TCR beta chain was identified in a study of CXCR4 blockade with PD-1 therapy in pancreatic cancer. This CDR3 region has 13 residues. The V gene lost 4 bases and the J gene lost 4 bases, with 10 bases spanning the gap. Germline-derived CDR1 and CDR2 are WSHSY and SAAADI. Sequencing used immunoSEQ multiplex PCR; TCRdb keeps in-frame clones, though not all of them. The sample carries fewer than 10,000 clones, roughly three fifths recorded once. This receptor was taken from a human donor with pancreatic ductal adenocarcinoma. The V gene is TRBV10-2, the J gene TRBJ1-2; D gene ambiguous. Sample: tumor tissue. The CDR3 region is CASSAAEGYGYTF. CDR3 bases: TGCGCCAGCAGTGCGGCAGAGGGCTATGGCTACACCTTC.